This is a list of T cell receptor beta chains from one sample in a study of patients and donors after allogeneic stem cell transplantation. TCRdb recomputed calls from the RT-PCR reads with MiXCR, one row per CDR3 protein. The sample shows approximately 210,000 distinct CDR3 sequences, around 41% of them seen only once. Sample: blood, either unsorted or a sorted T cell fraction (not recorded which). The receptor source for this set is a human donor who was either an allogeneic HSCT recipient or a stem cell or donor lymphocyte infusion donor (not recorded which). It is not recorded whose cells these are; they may come from a transplant donor. Both conserved end residues are part of each CDR3.

v_gene | len | CDR3aa
TRBV13 | 15 | CASSLLGQEDTEAFF
TRBV9 | 13 | CASSVDGGTEAFF
TRBV6-6 | 15 | CASSPSRDRGYEQYF
TRBV7-9 | 16 | CASSLILAGLNYGYTF
TRBV7-2 | 18 | CASSLRSTGERFHQPQHF
TRBV12-3/TRBV12-4 | 14 | CASSTLGDLYGYTF
TRBV4-3 | 15 | CASSQEAGGGNEQFF
TRBV28 | 14 | CASSFQGGYNEQFF
TRBV5-1 | 15 | CASSEWIYSYNEQFF
TRBV7-9 | 14 | CASSQTGGYYGYTF
TRBV5-1 | 15 | CASSLNPGEQETQYF
TRBV6-5 | 15 | CASSYHGSYTGELFF
TRBV9 | 13 | CASSARDTGSTFF
TRBV4-2 | 15 | CASSQERAFSYEQYF
TRBV5-1 | 14 | CASSEQGDNTEAFF
TRBV18 | 13 | CASSPDSAREQYF
TRBV18 | 17 | CASSPPGKGKAKNIQYF
TRBV7-2 | 15 | CASSYSIAGGDTQYF
TRBV9 | 15 | CASSVSGTSGNEQFF
TRBV6-5 | 15 | CASRQDSSLATEAFF
TRBV20-1 | 11 | CRVDRDTEAFF
TRBV9 | 15 | CASSVHNRVGQPQHF